This entry is about one T cell receptor (beta chain). Only a few counts were recorded for this clonotype. There is no known antigen for this receptor. One base away there is no much larger clone; base qualities are not given. The sample belongs to a study of T cells in Graves' hyperthyroidism and ophthalmopathy (dated by TCRdb to between 2018 and 2021). Turning to the overall study: Peripheral blood samples were taken at the time of initial diagnosis, prior to any treatment. TCR V-J signatures able to tell the groups apart were searched for in a discovery cohort of about a hundred patients, of whom about 40 had Graves' ophthalmopathy and about 55 had stable Graves' hyperthyroidism. Prospective prediction of ophthalmopathy was tested in an independent validation cohort consisting of 18 hyperthyroidism patients and around 16 patients who later progressed to ophthalmopathy. For training and testing, the 100 or so patients in the discovery cohort were randomly divided in a 7:3 ratio. In addition, the study compared T-cell repertoires in thyroid tissue and in blood from six Graves' hyperthyroidism patients. Following sampling, methimazole starting at 30 mg daily was given to hyperthyroidism patients, and high-dose intravenous methylprednisolone was given to ophthalmopathy patients. The paper describes TCR Vbeta CDR3 sequencing of 135 peripheral blood samples, made up of fewer than 50 ophthalmopathy patients, around 73 hyperthyroidism patients and some 17 progressor patients.

Trimming accounts for 0 bases at V and 0 bases at J, while the number of junction bases matched to no gene is 7. The CDR3 has 17 amino acids, counting the end cysteine and phenylalanine. Solely the CDR3 DNA is kept, with 51 bases framed from the first base. Reading the germline V gene gives CDR1 SGHRS and CDR2 YFSETQ. General conclusions and limits of the study: In cross-validation, a model built on a 13 V-J signature told ophthalmopathy apart from stable hyperthyroidism with under 90% sensitivity and 81% to 82% specificity, and in testing the same model reached 80%/75%. No statistical method was used to set the sample size in advance, and investigators knew the group allocation. Most expanded thyroid clonotypes (frequency above 0.001) were also detected in blood, a finding suggesting that blood repertoires may reflect thyroid immune responses. In validation, the model predicted progression to ophthalmopathy a median of roughly 6.5 months before onset, with 65% to 71% sensitivity and about 72% specificity.

The TCR beta CDR3 regions were amplified from RNA transcripts. A first-round RT-PCR of the TCR CDR3 used the HTBI primer set with the Qiagen OneStep RT-PCR kit. The libraries were constructed in a second round of multiplex PCR and then size-selected and purified. Paired-end sequencing of the libraries was performed with 100 bp reads on an Illumina HiSeq2000. On the authors' methods: SOAPnuke was used to process the raw data, removing reads that contained adapters or uncalled bases, had a mean Phred below 15, or lacked an exact match to the constant primer or identifier. COPE v1.2.5 was used to merge high-quality paired reads, and clonotypes were defined as unique nucleotide sequences. MiTCR v1.1 was used to align the clonotypes against IMGT TRBV, TRBD and TRBJ reference segments. The analysis was restricted to V-J combinations with a frequency above 0.0001, which together covered about 99% of the repertoires. The TCS score was defined as F50 (clonal expansion) divided by E x V (chaos), with BLOSUM62-based TCRdist calculated between CDR3 peptides within each V-J. Welch's t-statistics and random forest reduced just over 500 V-J features to fewer than 15, which were used in a naive Bayes classifier (R e1071). Through fastp at Q25 and MiXCR, TCRdb rebuilt clones from the public reads, retaining in-frame beta chains. CDR3 protein duplicates are merged, each entry listing the most common genes and DNA. These V and J calls are TCRdb output, not the study's own analysis. This sample lists roughly 290,000 distinct CDR3 sequences; approximately 17% were detected once. Of the sample, about 51% is held by the ten largest clones.

Ophthalmopathy patients had moderately to severely active disease, Clinical Activity Score of at least 3, NOSPECS grade of at least 4, and duration under 3 months. The study excluded patients with uncontrolled infections, other autoimmune diseases, pregnancy or lactation. Diagnoses were based on clinical symptoms, serum thyroxine and TRAb, thyroid ultrasound and orbital computed tomography. PBMCs were isolated from more than 9 ml of fresh peripheral blood by Ficoll-Paque density gradient centrifugation. Total RNA was extracted with Trizol reagent, and quality was checked on an Agilent 2100 Bioanalyzer.

The origin of this receptor is a woman aged 60-75 years with Graves' ophthalmopathy. The rearranged chain carries TRBV5-1 and TRBJ2-7; 9 bases in the middle match TRBD1. Sequencing was performed on blood. The CDR3 loop reads CASSLEPGQGFSYEQYF. The DNA sequence is TGCGCCAGCAGCTTGGAACCGGGACAGGGTTTCTCCTACGAGCAGTACTTC.